This TCR beta chain was recorded in a study of blood T cell repertoires in COVID-19. Study context: The United States, Italy and Spain provided the acute and convalescent COVID-19 samples. PBMCs, B-cell-depleted T cells, or T cells provided the cDNA or gDNA that made up the material.

Trimming stripped 8 bases from V and 0 bases from J, with 20 bases between. The CDR3 runs to 17 residues. Germline assignment: CDR1 SEHNR and CDR2 FQNEAQ (reference sequence). Authors' methods: Estimation of nucleated cell counts was performed using reference gene primer amplification. Profiled with immunoSEQ multiplex PCR; TCRdb holds only in-frame clones, not every one. V, J and clone size derive from that table, while D and trimming were established from the DNA sequence. Of 300,000 or so clones detected, around 88% appear once; the ten largest clones hold roughly 7%. This chain joins TRBV7-9 and TRBJ1-3, with a tentative D call TRBD1 (5 bases). The sequenced sample consisted of peripheral blood. The TCR sequence derives from a woman in her twenties or thirties who had recovered from COVID-19. CDR3 loop: CASDRKQEAHSGNTIYF. The CDR3 nucleotides read TGTGCCAGCGACCGAAAACAGGAAGCCCACTCTGGAAACACCATATATTTT.